Listed below are T cell receptor beta chains from one sample, sequenced in a study of T cell responses to AZD1222 COVID-19 vaccine. The assay was immunoSEQ multiplex PCR, and TCRdb's table has in-frame clones only and misses some. The table lists some 120,000 clones, roughly 84% of them singletons. This specimen was peripheral blood, taken on day 0 of AZD1222 vaccination. The origin of the receptors is an adult in good health. CDR3s include the opening cysteine and the closing phenylalanine or tryptophan. The order of the fields is clone size, J gene, V gene, D gene, CDR3 DNA, CDR3 protein. The D gene is left open where the match is weak. Part of the rows lack a size; the others show once, few, many or a class for expanded clones.

-,TRBJ2-5,TRBV19,TRBD1,TGTGCCAGTAGTATCCCGCTGGACAGGGGCCGAGAGACCCAGTACTTC,CASSIPLDRGRETQYF
-,TRBJ2-7,TRBV2,-,TGTGCCAGCAGCCCCTCCTACGAGCAGTACTTC,CASSPSYEQYF
-,TRBJ1-2,TRBV12-5,-,TGTGCTAGTGGTTTGGTACAAGGTCGAGCTAACTATGGCTACACCTTC,CASGLVQGRANYGYTF
-,TRBJ1-5,TRBV19,-,TGTGCCAGTAGGAGTCTTGAACGGAGCAATCAGCCCCAGCATTTT,CASRSLERSNQPQHF
-,TRBJ2-2,TRBV29-1,-,TGCAGCGCCGAGGGGGCGGGAGTTCGGACCGGGGAGCTGTTTTTT,CSAEGAGVRTGELFF
-,TRBJ1-2,TRBV5-1,-,TGCGCCAGCAGCTTGGGCGTTGGCAATCTCTATGGCTACACCTTC,CASSLGVGNLYGYTF
few,TRBJ1-3,TRBV7-8,-,TGTGCCAGCAGCTTGATGAGAAACACCATATATTTT,CASSLMRNTIYF
-,TRBJ2-5,TRBV11-2,TRBD2,TGTGCCACTCAGAGCGGGGTGTGGGAGACCCAGTACTTC,CATQSGVWETQYF
-,TRBJ1-5,TRBV27,-,TGTGCCAGCAGTTTAACAGGGTATCAGCCCCAGCATTTT,CASSLTGYQPQHF
once,TRBJ1-6,TRBV28,TRBD1,TGTGCCAGCAAGGTTGAGACAGGGTATTCACCCCTCCACTTT,CASKVETGYSPLHF
-,TRBJ2-7,TRBV5-4,-,TGTGCCAGCAGTCAGGGTCAGTTATCGGGGCGGGGAAGGCAGTACTTC,CASSQGQLSGRGRQYF
-,TRBJ2-1,TRBV24-1,-,TGTGCCACCAGTGATTTAAGTTATGAGCAGTTCTTC,CATSDLSYEQFF
-,TRBJ2-7,TRBV27,TRBD1,TGTGCCAGCAGTGCTTCGACAGGGTCGTACGAGCAGTACTTC,CASSASTGSYEQYF
once,TRBJ1-5,TRBV3-1/TRBV3-2,-,TGTGCCAGCAGCCCCCCAGGGAGACAGCCCCAGCATTTT,CASSPPGRQPQHF
-,TRBJ1-2,TRBV19,-,TGTGCCAGTGCCTTGGGAGGCGGATATGGCTACACCTTC,CASALGGGYGYTF
-,TRBJ2-5,TRBV3-1/TRBV3-2,-,TGTGCCAGCAGCGGAAGTGGGGAGACCCAGTACTTC,CASSGSGETQYF
-,TRBJ1-2,TRBV27,-,TGTGCCAGCAGTTTATCGGGGGACACTAACTATGGCTACACCTTC,CASSLSGDTNYGYTF
-,TRBJ2-5,TRBV10-3,-,TGTGCCATCAGTGAGTCCCAAGAGACCCAGTACTTC,CAISESQETQYF
-,TRBJ1-4,TRBV5-1,TRBD1,TGCGCCAGCAGCTTATCGGGACAGGTGGATGAAAAACTGTTTTTT,CASSLSGQVDEKLFF
-,TRBJ2-5,TRBV5-5,-,TGTGCCAGCAGCTTCATACAGGCACAAGAGACCCAGTACTTC,CASSFIQAQETQYF
-,TRBJ2-1,TRBV23-1,-,TGCGCCAGCAGAAATGAGCAGTTCTTC,CASRNEQFF
-,TRBJ2-7,TRBV7-2,TRBD1,TGTGCCAGCAGCTTAGCCGGGACAGGGGGCTACGAGCAGTACTTC,CASSLAGTGGYEQYF
-,TRBJ2-3,TRBV3-1/TRBV3-2,TRBD2,TGTGCCAGCAGCATAAAAAGGACTAGCTCGGGGGGAACAGATACGCAGTATTTT,CASSIKRTSSGGTDTQYF
-,TRBJ2-5,TRBV11-2,-,TGTGCCAGCAGCCTTCCGGGACGGCATATACAAGAGACCCAGTACTTC,CASSLPGRHIQETQYF
-,TRBJ1-2,TRBV7-2,-,TGTGCCAGCAGCTTAGCGCCCCCGACTAACTATGGCTACACCTTC,CASSLAPPTNYGYTF
-,TRBJ2-5,TRBV24-1,-,TGTGCCACCAGTGACCCTTCACAGGGAGGAGGGGAGACCCAGTACTTC,CATSDPSQGGGETQYF
once,TRBJ2-5,TRBV7-2,-,TGTGCCAGCAGCTTAGGGAGGGCCCAAGAGACCCAGTACTTC,CASSLGRAQETQYF
-,TRBJ1-1,TRBV30,TRBD1,TGTGCCTGGAGTGTTGGAAACAGGGGGCCGAACACTGAAGCTTTCTTT,CAWSVGNRGPNTEAFF
-,TRBJ1-2,TRBV29-1,TRBD1,TGCAGCGTTGGCCCCGAGGGGGCCGCCTATGGCTACACCTTC,CSVGPEGAAYGYTF
-,TRBJ1-1,TRBV28,-,TGTGCCAGCACCAGCCCTGGCCGGGATCTTGGAGCTTTCTTT,CASTSPGRDLGAFF
-,TRBJ2-3,TRBV7-9,TRBD2,TGTGCCAGCAGCCGAGCGGGGGGTTACACAGATACGCAGTATTTT,CASSRAGGYTDTQYF
-,TRBJ2-2,TRBV19,TRBD2,TGTGCCAGTACTCGTAAACTAGCGGGGGGGATAGCGAACACCGGGGAGCTGTTTTTT,CASTRKLAGGIANTGELFF
-,TRBJ2-1,TRBV6-5,TRBD2,TGTGCCACCGTAGCGGGGTTTGTAAATGAGCAGTTCTTC,CATVAGFVNEQFF
once,TRBJ1-2,TRBV7-2,-,TGTGCCAGCAGCTCCCCCCCAGGGAGGGGATATGGCTACACCTTC,CASSSPPGRGYGYTF
-,TRBJ2-2,TRBV11-2,-,TGTGCCAGCAGCCTACCAACTGGGGCTCTGACCGGGGAGCTGTTTTTT,CASSLPTGALTGELFF
-,TRBJ1-2,TRBV19,-,TGTGCCAGTAGTATTGGAGGATCGGGCTACACCTTC,CASSIGGSGYTF
few,TRBJ1-1,TRBV19,-,TGTGCCAGTACCTACCCTGGCAACACTGAAGCTTTCTTT,CASTYPGNTEAFF
-,TRBJ2-5,TRBV6-6,-,TGTGCCAGCAGTTACGCCAAAGGGGTAGAGACCCAGTACTTC,CASSYAKGVETQYF
-,TRBJ2-1,TRBV2,-,TGTGCCAGCAGGGGTCTTTCCCCCTACAATGAGCAGTTCTTC,CASRGLSPYNEQFF
few,TRBJ2-5,TRBV18,-,TGTGCCAGCTCACCTCAGCGGGCTACGGGAGAGACCCAGTACTTC,CASSPQRATGETQYF
-,TRBJ2-1,TRBV27,TRBD2,TGTGCCAGCACCTTCAATGGGTTCGGGGGGTCTTACAATGAGCAGTTCTTC,CASTFNGFGGSYNEQFF
-,TRBJ2-2,TRBV10-3,-,TGTGCCATCAGTGACCCCGGGACATCTCTCACCGGGGAGCTGTTTTTT,CAISDPGTSLTGELFF
-,TRBJ1-2,TRBV7-9,-,TGTGCCAGCAGCGTCCGGACAGAGGAGCTCTATGGCTACACCTTC,CASSVRTEELYGYTF
-,TRBJ2-7,TRBV6-4,TRBD1,TGTGCCAGCAGTGACCCGACAGGGGGCGGTCTTTTACCCTACGAGCAGTACTTC,CASSDPTGGGLLPYEQYF
once,TRBJ1-2,TRBV7-9,-,TGTGCCAGCAGCCCCGACGGGAGTTGGGGCTACACCTTC,CASSPDGSWGYTF
-,TRBJ1-1,TRBV28,TRBD1,TGTGCCAGCAATAAGGACAGGATAAACACTGAAGCTTTCTTT,CASNKDRINTEAFF